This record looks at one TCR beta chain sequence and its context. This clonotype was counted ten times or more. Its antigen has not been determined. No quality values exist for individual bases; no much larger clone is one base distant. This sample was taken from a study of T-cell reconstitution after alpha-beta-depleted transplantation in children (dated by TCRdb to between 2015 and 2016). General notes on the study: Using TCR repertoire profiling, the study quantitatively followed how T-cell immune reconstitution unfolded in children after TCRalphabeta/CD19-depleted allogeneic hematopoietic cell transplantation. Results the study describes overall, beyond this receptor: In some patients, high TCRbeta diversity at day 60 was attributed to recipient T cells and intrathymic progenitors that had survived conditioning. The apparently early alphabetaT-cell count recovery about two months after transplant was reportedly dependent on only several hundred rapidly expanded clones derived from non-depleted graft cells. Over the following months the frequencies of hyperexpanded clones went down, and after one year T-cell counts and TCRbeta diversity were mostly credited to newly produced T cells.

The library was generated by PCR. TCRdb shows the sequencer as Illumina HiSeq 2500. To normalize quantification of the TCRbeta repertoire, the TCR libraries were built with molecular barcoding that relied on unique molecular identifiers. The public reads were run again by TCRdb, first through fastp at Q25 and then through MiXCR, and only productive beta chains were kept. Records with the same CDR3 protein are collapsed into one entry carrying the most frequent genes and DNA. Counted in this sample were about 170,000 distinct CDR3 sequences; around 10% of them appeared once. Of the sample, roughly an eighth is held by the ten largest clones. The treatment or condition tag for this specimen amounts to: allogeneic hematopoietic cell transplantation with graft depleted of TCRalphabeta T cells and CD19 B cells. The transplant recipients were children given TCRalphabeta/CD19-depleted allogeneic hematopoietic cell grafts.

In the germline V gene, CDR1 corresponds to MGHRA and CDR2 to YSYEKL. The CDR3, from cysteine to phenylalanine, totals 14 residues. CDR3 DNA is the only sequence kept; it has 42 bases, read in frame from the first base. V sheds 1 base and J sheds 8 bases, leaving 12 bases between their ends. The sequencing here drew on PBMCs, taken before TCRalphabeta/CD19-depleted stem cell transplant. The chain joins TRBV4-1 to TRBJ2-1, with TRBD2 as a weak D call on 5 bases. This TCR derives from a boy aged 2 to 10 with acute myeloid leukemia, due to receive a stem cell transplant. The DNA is TGCGCCAGCAGCCAAGTGGGCGGGCCGGATGAGCAGTTCTTC. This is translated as CASSQVGGPDEQFF.